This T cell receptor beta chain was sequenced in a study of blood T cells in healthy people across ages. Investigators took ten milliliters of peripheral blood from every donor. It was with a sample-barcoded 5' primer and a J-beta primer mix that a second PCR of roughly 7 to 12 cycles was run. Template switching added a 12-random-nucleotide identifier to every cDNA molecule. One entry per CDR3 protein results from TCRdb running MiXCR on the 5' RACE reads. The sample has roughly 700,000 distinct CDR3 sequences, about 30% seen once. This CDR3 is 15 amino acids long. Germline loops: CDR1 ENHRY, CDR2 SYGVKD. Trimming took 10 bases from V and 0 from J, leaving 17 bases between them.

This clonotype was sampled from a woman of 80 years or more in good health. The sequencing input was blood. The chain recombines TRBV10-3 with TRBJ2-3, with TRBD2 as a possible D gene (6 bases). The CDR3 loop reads CATLGWGTSTDTQYF. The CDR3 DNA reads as TGTGCCACCCTGGGTTGGGGGACTAGCACAGATACGCAGTATTTT.